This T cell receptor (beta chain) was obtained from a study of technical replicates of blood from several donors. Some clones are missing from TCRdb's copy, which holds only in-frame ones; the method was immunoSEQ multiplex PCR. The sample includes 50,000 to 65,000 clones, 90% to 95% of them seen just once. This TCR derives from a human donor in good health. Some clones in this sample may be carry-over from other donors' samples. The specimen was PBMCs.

Here the CDR3 DNA reads TGTGCCTGGAAGACTCTCAGCTCTGGGGCCAACGTCCTGACTTTC. This sequence encodes CAWKTLSSGANVLTF. This chain links TRBV30 with TRBJ2-6; no reliable D call. The CDR3 is made up of 15 amino acids. V was clipped by 4 bases and J by 0 bases, with 10 bases between them. Per the germline V gene, CDR1 is GTSNPN and CDR2 is SVGIG (reference sequence).